A single sample is the source of the 14 T cell receptor beta chains below, sequenced in a study of cytomegalovirus exposure and HLA in healthy donors. Researchers ran the PCR with 60 Vbeta and 13 Jbeta primers. Here immunoSEQ multiplex PCR was the method, and the copy in TCRdb shows in-frame clones only, minus some. The table has 150,000 or so clones, around 80% seen once. Input material: PBMCs. These receptors were obtained from a woman aged 40 to 50 in good health and CMV-seronegative.

This chain links TRBV28 with TRBJ1-5; 7 bases map to TRBD1. CDR3 length equals 16 residues. The V and J ends lost 5 bases and 7 bases, in that order; junction bases with no gene match: 14. CDR1 and CDR2 (germline): MDHEN, SYDVKM. CDR3 nucleotides: TGTGCCAGCAGTCTTACGGGACAGTCAAGTAGCCAGCCCCAGCATTTT. Translating gives CASSLTGQSSSQPQHF.

This clone was counted a single time. The rearrangement uses TRBV11-2 and TRBJ2-7; 12 bases agree with TRBD2. Germline V lookup: CDR1 SGHAT, CDR2 FQNNGV. This CDR3 region has 16 residues. V dropped 1 base and J dropped 5; count of bases not matched to a gene: 6. CDR3 nucleotides: TGTGCCAGCAGCTTAGTATCTAGCGGGAGGGCCCACGAGCAGTACTTC. It codes for CASSLVSSGRAHEQYF.

The CDR3 coding sequence is TGTGCCAGCAGTTTTGGGGGGGCCCTTGAGACCCAGTACTTC. It yields the protein CASSFGGALETQYF. This chain joins TRBV27 and TRBJ2-5, with TRBD2 as a possible D gene (7 bases). The CDR3 contains 14 residues. Per germline, CDR1 MNHEY and CDR2 SMNVEV (reference sequence). Deletions cut 3 bases from V and 5 bases from J, with 13 bases between.

This CDR3 is CASGLAGQTEKLFF. DNA for the CDR3: TGTGCTAGTGGTTTGGCAGGGCAGACTGAAAAACTGTTTTTT. The J gene is TRBJ1-4, the V gene TRBV12-5; possible D gene TRBD1, 5 bases. The CDR3 length is 14 residues. Per the germline V gene, CDR1 is LGHNT and CDR2 is FRNRAP. V was clipped by 1 base and J by 7 bases, with 10 bases between them.

The chain combines TRBV30 with TRBJ2-1, with TRBD2 matching 7 bases. This CDR3 has 15 residues. Germline V CDR1 and CDR2: GTSNPN, SVGIG (reference sequence). V was clipped by 0 bases and J by 4 bases; unmatched bases: 6. The CDR3 here is CAWSVRGSEYNEQFF. Here the CDR3 DNA reads TGTGCCTGGAGTGTGCGCGGGAGCGAATACAATGAGCAGTTCTTC.

J is TRBJ2-1 and V is TRBV27; 7 bases line up with TRBD1. The CDR3 sequence is 15 residues long. The trim removed 6 bases at V and 6 bases at J, leaving 11 bases unmatched. Germline V gene data show CDR1 as MNHEY and CDR2 as SMNVEV (reference sequence). The chain's CDR3 is CASSSRDSSLNEQFF. The CDR3 DNA follows: TGTGCCAGCAGCTCGAGGGACAGTTCCCTCAATGAGCAGTTCTTC.

This clone has more than one count but fewer than ten. V gene TRBV5-1 combines with J gene TRBJ2-1; TRBD2 aligns across 10 bases. Germline V lookup: CDR1 SGHRS, CDR2 YFSETQ. With 3 bases clipped from V and 6 bases from J, the junction kept 9 bases outside the gene matches. The CDR3 has 16 residues. The CDR3 reads CASSSLASGSPNEQFF. Here the CDR3 DNA reads TGCGCCAGCAGCTCCCTGGCTAGCGGGAGCCCCAATGAGCAGTTCTTC.

The chain combines TRBV10-3 with TRBJ1-1, with D unresolved. Germline V CDR1 and CDR2: ENHRY, SYGVKD. The V gene lost 1 base and the J gene lost 1 base, with 10 bases spanning the gap. The CDR3 contains 15 residues. CDR3 nucleotide sequence: TGTGCCATCAGTGAGTACTTAGGAGGGAACACTGAAGCTTTCTTT. This gives the protein CAISEYLGGNTEAFF.

The CDR3 bases are TGCAGCGTCAGGACAGTGAGGGCCGGGGAGCTGTTTTTT. Amino acids: CSVRTVRAGELFF. This rearrangement joins TRBV29-1 to TRBJ2-2; D perhaps matches TRBD1 (6 bases). V was trimmed by 6 bases and J by 6 bases, leaving 14 bases between them. CDR1 and CDR2 (germline): SQVTM, ANQGSEA. The CDR3 is 13 amino acids.

The J gene is TRBJ2-2, the V gene TRBV4-1, with D tentatively TRBD2 (5 bases). V was cut by 2 bases and J by 1 base, with 11 bases left in between. The V gene's germline CDR1 is MGHRA and CDR2 YSYEKL. This CDR3 spans 16 amino acids. Here the CDR3 DNA reads TGCGCCAGCAGCCAACCTCCTGAGGGGAACACCGGGGAGCTGTTTTTT. It codes for CASSQPPEGNTGELFF.

This clone was seen a few times. This chain uses TRBV18 with TRBJ1-2; D may be TRBD1 (5 bases). V lost 10 bases to trimming and J lost 1 base, with 19 bases between them. This CDR3 is built from 15 residues. CDR1 is KGHSH and CDR2 is LQKENI in the germline V gene. In nucleotides, the CDR3 is TGTGCCACCCAACCCATGACAGAGATTAACTATGGCTACACCTTC. Residues: CATQPMTEINYGYTF. Full variable domain (outside the CDR3, taken from reference TRBV18 and TRBJ1-2): NAGVMQNPRHLVRRRGQEARLRCSPMKGHSHVYWYRQLPEEGLKFMVYLQKENIIDESGMPKERFSAEFPKEGPSILRIQQVVRGDSAAYFCATQPMTEINYGYTFGSGTRLTVV.

The genes are TRBV2 and TRBJ2-1, with a possible D match to TRBD2 (6 bases). V was pared by 3 bases and J by 2 bases, with 17 bases between. This CDR3 region has 17 residues. Germline CDR1 is SNHLY and CDR2 is FYNNEI. CDR3 sequence: CASSEGRAGLPYNEQFF. For the CDR3, the DNA is TGTGCCAGCAGTGAGGGAAGAGCGGGCCTACCCTACAATGAGCAGTTCTTC.

The chain is built from TRBV6-5 and TRBJ1-6, with D unclear. Germline V gene sequence: CDR1 MNHEY, CDR2 SVGAGI. There are 14 residues in the CDR3. Trimming took off 6 bases at V and 0 bases at J, with 6 bases between the two ends. The CDR3 spells CASRGSSYNSPLHF. As DNA, the CDR3 is TGTGCCAGCAGGGGGAGCTCCTATAATTCACCCCTCCACTTT.

V is TRBV6-4 and J is TRBJ2-1; 11 bases map to TRBD2. The CDR3 runs to 15 residues. V dropped 4 bases and J dropped 5; count of bases not matched to a gene: 4. Per germline, CDR1 MRHNA and CDR2 SNTAGT. The CDR3 region has the DNA TGTGCCAGCAGTGCCGGGACTAGCGGCGACAATGAGCAGTTCTTC. This codes for CASSAGTSGDNEQFF.